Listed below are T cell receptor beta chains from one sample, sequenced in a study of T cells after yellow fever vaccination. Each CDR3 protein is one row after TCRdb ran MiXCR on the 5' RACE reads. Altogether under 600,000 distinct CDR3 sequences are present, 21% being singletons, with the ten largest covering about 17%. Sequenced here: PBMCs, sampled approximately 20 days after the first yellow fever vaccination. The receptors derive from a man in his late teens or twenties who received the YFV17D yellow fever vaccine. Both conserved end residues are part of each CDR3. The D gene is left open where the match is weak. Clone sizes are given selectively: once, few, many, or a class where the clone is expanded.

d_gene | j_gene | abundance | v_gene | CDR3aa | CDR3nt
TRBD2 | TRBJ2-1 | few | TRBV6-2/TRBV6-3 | CATYPGGGTYNEQFF | TGTGCCACCTACCCAGGCGGGGGAACCTACAATGAGCAGTTCTTC
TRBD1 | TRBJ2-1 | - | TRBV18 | CASSPTGGLRNEQFF | TGTGCCAGCTCACCAACAGGGGGGCTTAGGAATGAGCAGTTCTTC
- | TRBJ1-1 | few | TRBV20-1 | CSATPGGVNTEAFF | TGCAGTGCTACCCCGGGAGGGGTTAACACTGAAGCTTTCTTT
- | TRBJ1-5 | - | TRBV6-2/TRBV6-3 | CASSYSPGEHYSNQPQHF | TGTGCCAGCAGTTACTCCCCGGGGGAACATTATAGCAATCAGCCCCAGCATTTT
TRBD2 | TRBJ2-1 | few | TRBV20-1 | CSAKTSGGAGEQFF | TGCAGTGCAAAGACTAGCGGGGGGGCAGGGGAGCAGTTCTTC
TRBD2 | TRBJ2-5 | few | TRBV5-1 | CASTSRPLAGGAQETQYF | TGCGCCAGCACCTCGAGACCTTTAGCGGGGGGGGCCCAAGAGACCCAGTACTTC
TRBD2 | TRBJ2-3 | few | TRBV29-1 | CSVAVQGRDAQYF | TGCAGCGTTGCAGTACAAGGGAGGGATGCGCAGTATTTT
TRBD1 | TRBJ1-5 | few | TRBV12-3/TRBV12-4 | CASRTQGGSQPQHF | TGTGCCAGCAGAACTCAGGGGGGAAGTCAGCCCCAGCATTTT
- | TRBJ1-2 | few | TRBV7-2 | CASSIRGQGGYTF | TGTGCCAGCAGCATCCGGGGGCAAGGCGGCTACACCTTC
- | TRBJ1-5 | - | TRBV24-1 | CATSDATGSNQPQHF | TGTGCCACCAGTGACGCTACAGGGTCCAATCAGCCCCAGCATTTT
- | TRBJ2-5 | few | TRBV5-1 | CASSPSQETQYF | TGCGCCAGCAGCCCGTCCCAAGAGACCCAGTACTTC
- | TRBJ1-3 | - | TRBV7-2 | CASSYERPGNTIYF | TGTGCCAGCAGCTATGAACGCCCTGGAAACACCATATATTTT
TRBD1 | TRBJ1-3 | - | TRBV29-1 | CSGQGGNSGNTIYF | TGCAGCGGACAGGGGGGAAACTCTGGAAACACCATATATTTT
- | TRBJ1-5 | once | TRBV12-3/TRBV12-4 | CASRSSGNVGQPQHF | TGTGCCAGCAGATCCTCAGGGAACGTAGGTCAGCCCCAGCATTTT
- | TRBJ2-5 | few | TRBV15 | CATSRDRVDQETQYF | TGTGCCACCAGCAGAGACAGGGTCGACCAAGAGACCCAGTACTTC
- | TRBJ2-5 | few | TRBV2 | CASSDDSQETQYF | TGTGCCAGCAGTGATGACAGCCAAGAGACCCAGTACTTC
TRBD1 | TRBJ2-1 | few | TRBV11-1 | CASSDEIVTGGSYNEQFF | TGTGCCAGCAGCGACGAGATCGTGACAGGGGGCTCCTACAATGAGCAGTTCTTC
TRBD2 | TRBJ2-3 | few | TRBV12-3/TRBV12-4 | CASRQLAGGSFTDTQYF | TGTGCCAGCAGGCAACTAGCGGGGGGCTCATTCACAGATACGCAGTATTTT
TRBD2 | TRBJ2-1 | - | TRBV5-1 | CASSLKLAGPSSYNEQFF | TGCGCCAGCAGCTTAAAACTAGCGGGACCAAGCTCCTACAATGAGCAGTTCTTC
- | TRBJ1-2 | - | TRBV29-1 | CSVSHGVYGYTF | TGCAGCGTATCTCATGGGGTCTATGGCTACACCTTC
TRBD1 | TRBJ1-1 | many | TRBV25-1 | CASSKGQRTEAFF | TGTGCCAGCAGTAAGGGACAGAGGACTGAAGCTTTCTTT
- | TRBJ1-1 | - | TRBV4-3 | CASSPSDISLKTFF | TGCGCCAGCAGCCCTTCCGACATAAGCTTGAAGACTTTCTTT
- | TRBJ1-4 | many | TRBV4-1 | CASSTARDAPIGEKLFF | TGCGCCAGCAGCACCGCCCGGGACGCCCCCATAGGTGAAAAACTGTTTTTT
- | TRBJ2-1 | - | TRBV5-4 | CASSSEVGAHNEQFF | TGTGCCAGCAGCTCGGAAGTGGGGGCCCACAATGAGCAGTTCTTC
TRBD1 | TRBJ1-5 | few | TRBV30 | CAWIARDREDHSNQPQHF | TGTGCCTGGATAGCCCGGGACAGGGAAGACCATAGCAATCAGCCCCAGCATTTT
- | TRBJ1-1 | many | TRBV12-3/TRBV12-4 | CASSLRVNTEAFF | TGTGCCAGCAGCTTAAGGGTGAACACTGAAGCTTTCTTT
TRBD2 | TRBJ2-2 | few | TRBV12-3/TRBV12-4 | CASSLGWTSGHGELFF | TGTGCCAGCAGTTTAGGGTGGACTAGTGGTCACGGGGAGCTGTTTTTT
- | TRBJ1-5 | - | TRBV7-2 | CASSFDSRGPQHF | TGTGCCAGCAGCTTCGACTCCCGCGGGCCCCAGCATTTT
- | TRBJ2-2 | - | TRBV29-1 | CSVEIGQRPDGELFF | TGCAGCGTTGAAATTGGACAACGACCTGACGGGGAGCTGTTTTTT
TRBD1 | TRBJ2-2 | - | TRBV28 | CASSLGDRGTGELFF | TGTGCCAGCAGTTTAGGGGACAGGGGGACCGGGGAGCTGTTTTTT
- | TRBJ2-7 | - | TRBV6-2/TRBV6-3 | CASSSLRYEQYF | TGTGCCAGCAGTTCACTACGCTACGAGCAGTACTTC
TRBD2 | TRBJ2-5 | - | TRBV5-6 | CASSLGGGLRRETQYF | TGTGCCAGCAGCTTGGGCGGGGGGTTACGGCGAGAGACCCAGTACTTC
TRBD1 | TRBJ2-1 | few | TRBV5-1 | CASSSGFRTGGRDEQFF | TGCGCCAGCAGCTCCGGATTCAGGACAGGGGGAAGGGACGAGCAGTTCTTC
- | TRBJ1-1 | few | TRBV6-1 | CASSLTWTHNTEAFF | TGTGCCAGCAGTCTAACTTGGACACACAACACTGAAGCTTTCTTT
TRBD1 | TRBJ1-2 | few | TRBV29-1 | CSVAPGQGIVNGYTF | TGCAGCGTCGCCCCAGGACAGGGGATTGTTAATGGCTACACCTTC
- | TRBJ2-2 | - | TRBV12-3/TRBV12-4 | CASPPTANTGELFF | TGTGCCAGCCCTCCGACAGCGAACACCGGGGAGCTGTTTTTT
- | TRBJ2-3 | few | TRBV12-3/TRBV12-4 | CASSLFVGTQYF | TGTGCCAGCAGTTTATTTGTGGGTACGCAGTATTTT
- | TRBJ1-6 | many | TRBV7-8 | CASSPPRQGNLSPLHF | TGTGCCAGCAGCCCCCCCCGGCAGGGGAATCTATCACCCCTCCACTTT
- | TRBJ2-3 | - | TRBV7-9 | CASRDDQNPTDTQYF | TGTGCCAGCAGGGACGACCAAAATCCCACAGATACGCAGTATTTT
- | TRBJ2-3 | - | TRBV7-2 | CASSSWGGSTDTQYF | TGTGCCAGCAGCTCGTGGGGCGGGAGCACAGATACGCAGTATTTT
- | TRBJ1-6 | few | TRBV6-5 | CASSYSWTAEDAASPLHF | TGTGCCAGCAGTTACTCGTGGACAGCCGAAGATGCGGCCTCACCCCTCCACTTT
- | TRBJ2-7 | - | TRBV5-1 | CASSLGSGTYEQYF | TGCGCCAGCAGCTTGGGGTCAGGGACCTACGAGCAGTACTTC
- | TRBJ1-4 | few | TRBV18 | CASSPRRLLGEKLFF | TGTGCCAGCTCACCCCGGAGACTTTTGGGTGAAAAACTGTTTTTT
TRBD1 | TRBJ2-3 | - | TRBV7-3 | CASSLMGQGTDTQYF | TGTGCCAGCAGCTTAATGGGACAGGGTACAGATACGCAGTATTTT